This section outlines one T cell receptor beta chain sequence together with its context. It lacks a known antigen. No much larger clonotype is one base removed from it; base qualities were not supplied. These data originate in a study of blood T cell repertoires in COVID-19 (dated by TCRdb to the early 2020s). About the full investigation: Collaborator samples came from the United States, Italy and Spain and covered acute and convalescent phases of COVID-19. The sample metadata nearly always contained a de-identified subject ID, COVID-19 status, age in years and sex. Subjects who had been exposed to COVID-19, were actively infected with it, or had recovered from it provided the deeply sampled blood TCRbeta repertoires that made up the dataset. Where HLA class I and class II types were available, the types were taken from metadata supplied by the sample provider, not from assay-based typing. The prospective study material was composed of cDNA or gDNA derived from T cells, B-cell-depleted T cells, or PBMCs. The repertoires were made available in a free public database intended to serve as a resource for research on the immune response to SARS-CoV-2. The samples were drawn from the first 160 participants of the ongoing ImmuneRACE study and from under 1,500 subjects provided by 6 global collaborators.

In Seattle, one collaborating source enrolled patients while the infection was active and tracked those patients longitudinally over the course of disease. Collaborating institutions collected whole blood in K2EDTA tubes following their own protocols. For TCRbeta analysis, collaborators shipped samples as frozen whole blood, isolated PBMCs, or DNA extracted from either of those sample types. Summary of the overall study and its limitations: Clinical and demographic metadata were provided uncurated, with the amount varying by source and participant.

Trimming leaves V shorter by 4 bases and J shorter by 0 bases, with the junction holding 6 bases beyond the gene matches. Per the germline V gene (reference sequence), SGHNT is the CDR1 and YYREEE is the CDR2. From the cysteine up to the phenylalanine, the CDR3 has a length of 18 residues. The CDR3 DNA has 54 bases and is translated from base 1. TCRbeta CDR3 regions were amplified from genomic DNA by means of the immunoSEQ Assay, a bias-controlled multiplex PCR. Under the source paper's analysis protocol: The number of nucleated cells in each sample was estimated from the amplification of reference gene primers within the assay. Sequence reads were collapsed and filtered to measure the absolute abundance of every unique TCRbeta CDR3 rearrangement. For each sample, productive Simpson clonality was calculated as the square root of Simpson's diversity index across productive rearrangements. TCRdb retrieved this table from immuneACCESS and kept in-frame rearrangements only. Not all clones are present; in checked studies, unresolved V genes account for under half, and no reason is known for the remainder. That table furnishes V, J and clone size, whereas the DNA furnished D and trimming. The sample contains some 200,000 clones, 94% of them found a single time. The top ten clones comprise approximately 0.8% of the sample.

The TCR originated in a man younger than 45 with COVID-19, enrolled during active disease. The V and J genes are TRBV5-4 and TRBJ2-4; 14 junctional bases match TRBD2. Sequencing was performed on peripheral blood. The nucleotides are TGTGCCAGCAGCCCCGGGACTAGCGGGGGCCTAGCCAAAAACATTCAGTACTTC. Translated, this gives CASSPGTSGGLAKNIQYF.